This T cell receptor (beta chain) appears in the sequencing data of a study of T cell changes during pregnancy in multiple sclerosis. Trimming took 6 bases from V and 5 from J; bases not matched to a gene: 12. Germline assignment: CDR1 LNHDA and CDR2 SQIVND (reference sequence). This CDR3 has 15 amino acids. Assay: immunoSEQ multiplex PCR; the TCRdb copy retains only in-frame clones and omits some. Found here are tens of thousands of clones, about 91% of them singletons; the top ten hold more than 1.4%. Here the sequenced sample was peripheral blood, taken after pregnancy. The chain couples TRBV19 to TRBJ2-7; 8 bases map to TRBD1. The clonotype originates from a female donor with multiple sclerosis, enrolled in a pregnancy study. For the CDR3, the DNA is TGTGCCAGTAGCGATTACCTGGGACAGGTGGACGAGCAGTACTTC. Amino acids: CASSDYLGQVDEQYF.